This T cell receptor beta chain was recorded in a study of a mutant IDH1 vaccine in newly diagnosed glioma. The overall study: Vaccines began 4-6 weeks after radiotherapy alone, or with temozolomide cycles.

Time point described: week 47, end of study. A 20-mer mutant IDH1 peptide at 300 ug was injected subcutaneously with topical imiquimod. Notes on this clone: Its antigen is as yet unknown.

The data were produced by immunoSEQ multiplex PCR, yet TCRdb's version contains in-frame clones alone and is incomplete. This sample yields roughly 51,000 clones, of which approximately 84% are seen a single time; roughly 4.5% belongs to the top ten. This sequence was found in a woman aged 25-40 years with glioma. Some clones in this sample may be carry-over from other donors' samples. This specimen was PBMCs, taken from a glioma patient whose treatment included an IDH1 peptide vaccine.

The CDR3 DNA follows: TGTGCCAGCAGTTTGGGCTACGAGCAGTACTTC. Amino acids: CASSLGYEQYF. V and J are TRBV28 and TRBJ2-7, with D hard to call. Trimming stripped 3 bases from V and 3 bases from J, with 3 bases between. Germline CDR1 reads MDHEN; CDR2 reads SYDVKM. The length of the CDR3 is 11 residues.